This T cell receptor (beta chain) was sequenced during a study of blood T cell repertoires in COVID-19. About the study: The analysed material was cDNA or gDNA that came from T cells, B-cell-depleted T cells, or PBMCs.

TCRdb's copy holds only in-frame clones and misses some; the assay was immunoSEQ multiplex PCR. The data show nearly 65,000 clones, under 90% seen once. In germline, CDR1 is SQVTM, CDR2 ANQGSEA. This CDR3 is built from 16 residues. The V gene end was trimmed by 7 bases and the J gene end by 0 bases; junction bases not matched to a gene: 8. The genes are TRBV29-1 and TRBJ2-6; TRBD1 agrees at 8 bases. The receptor was derived from a human donor in a cohort sampled during active COVID-19. The specimen was peripheral blood. The CDR3 reads CSARTGWNSGANVLTF. The CDR3 DNA sequence: TGCAGCGCCCGGACAGGGTGGAACTCTGGGGCCAACGTCCTGACTTTC.